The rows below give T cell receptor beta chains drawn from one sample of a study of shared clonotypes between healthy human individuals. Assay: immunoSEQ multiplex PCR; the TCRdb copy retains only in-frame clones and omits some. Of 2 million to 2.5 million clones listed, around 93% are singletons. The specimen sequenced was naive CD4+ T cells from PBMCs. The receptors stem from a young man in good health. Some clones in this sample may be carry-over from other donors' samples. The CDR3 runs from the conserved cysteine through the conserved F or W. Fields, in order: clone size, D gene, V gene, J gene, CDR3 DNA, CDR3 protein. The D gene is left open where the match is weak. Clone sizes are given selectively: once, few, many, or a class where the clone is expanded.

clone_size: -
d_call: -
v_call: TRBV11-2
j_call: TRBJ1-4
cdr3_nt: TGTGCCAGCAGCTCACGAACGTTAGCAGAAAAACTGTTTTTT
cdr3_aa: CASSSRTLAEKLFF

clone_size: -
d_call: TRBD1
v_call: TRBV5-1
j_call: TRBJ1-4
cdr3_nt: TGCGCCAGCAGCCAGCGAGGGACAGAGAAGAATGAAAAACTGTTTTTT
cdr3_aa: CASSQRGTEKNEKLFF

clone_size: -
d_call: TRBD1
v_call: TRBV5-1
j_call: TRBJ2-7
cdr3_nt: TGCGCCAGCAGCATCACAGGGGACCACGAGCAGTACTTC
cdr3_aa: CASSITGDHEQYF

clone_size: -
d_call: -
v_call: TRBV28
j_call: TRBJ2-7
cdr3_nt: TGTGCCACCGGGAGTGTAGCGACCTACGAGCAGTACTTC
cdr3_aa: CATGSVATYEQYF

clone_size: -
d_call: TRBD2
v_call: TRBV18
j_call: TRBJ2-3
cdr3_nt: TGTGCCAGCTCACCACCGGCGGGACTAGCGGGAGCCTACTCTAAGGGCACAGATACGCAGTATTTT
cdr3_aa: CASSPPAGLAGAYSKGTDTQYF

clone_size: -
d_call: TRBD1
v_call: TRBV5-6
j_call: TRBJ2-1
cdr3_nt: TGTGCCAGCAGCCCGGACGGGACAGGGGGCTACAATGAGCAGTTCTTC
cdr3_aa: CASSPDGTGGYNEQFF

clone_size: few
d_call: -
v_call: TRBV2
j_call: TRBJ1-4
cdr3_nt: TGTGCCAGCAGTGAATCGCTCACGCGGGAAAAACTGTTTTTT
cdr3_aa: CASSESLTREKLFF

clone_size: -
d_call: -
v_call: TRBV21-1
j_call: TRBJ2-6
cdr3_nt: TGTGCCAGCAGCAAAGTGGCTCAGGCCTGCTCGTCGGGGGCCAACGTCCTGACTTTC
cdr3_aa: CASSKVAQACSSGANVLTF

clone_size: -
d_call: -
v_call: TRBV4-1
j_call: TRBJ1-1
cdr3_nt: TGCGCCAGCAGCCATCCCGGGACTGCCAAGTGGGCTTTCTTT
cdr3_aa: CASSHPGTAKWAFF

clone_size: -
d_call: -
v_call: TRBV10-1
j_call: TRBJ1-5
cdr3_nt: TGCGCCAGCAGTGAGCATGACTGGGATCATAGCAATCAGCCCCAGCATTTT
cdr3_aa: CASSEHDWDHSNQPQHF

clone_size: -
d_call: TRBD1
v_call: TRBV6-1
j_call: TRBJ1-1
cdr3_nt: TGTGCCAGCACCTCAGGGGGGAATATGAACACTGAAGCTTTCTTT
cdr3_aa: CASTSGGNMNTEAFF

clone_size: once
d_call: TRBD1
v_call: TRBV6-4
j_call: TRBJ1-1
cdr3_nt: TGTGCCAGCCGGGACAGAGACACTGAAGCTTTCTTT
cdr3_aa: CASRDRDTEAFF

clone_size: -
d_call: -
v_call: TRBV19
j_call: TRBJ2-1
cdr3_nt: TGTGCCAGTAGCAACGTAAGGGGGAGTGAGCAGTTCTTC
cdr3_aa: CASSNVRGSEQFF

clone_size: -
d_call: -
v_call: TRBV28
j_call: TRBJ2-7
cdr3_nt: TGTGCCAGCAGTACGGAAGGCAGATCCTACGAGCAGTACTTC
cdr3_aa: CASSTEGRSYEQYF

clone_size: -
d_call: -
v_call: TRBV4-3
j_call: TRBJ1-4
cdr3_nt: TGCGCCAGCAGCCAAGTAGGGGGATCTACTAATGAAAAACTGTTTTTT
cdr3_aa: CASSQVGGSTNEKLFF

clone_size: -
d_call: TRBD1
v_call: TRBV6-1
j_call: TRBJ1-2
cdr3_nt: TGTGCCAGCATTACCGGGACAGGGATCTATGGCTACACCTTC
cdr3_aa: CASITGTGIYGYTF

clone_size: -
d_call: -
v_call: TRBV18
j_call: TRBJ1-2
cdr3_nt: TGTGCCAGCTCACCCGAAACAGGAACCTATGGCTACACCTTC
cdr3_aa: CASSPETGTYGYTF

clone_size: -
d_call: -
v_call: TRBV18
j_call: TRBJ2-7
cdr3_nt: TGTGCCAGCTCACCATCCCGACAGTCCTACGAGCAGTACTTC
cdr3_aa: CASSPSRQSYEQYF

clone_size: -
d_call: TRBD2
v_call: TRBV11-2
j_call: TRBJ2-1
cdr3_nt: TGTGCCAGCCGGGGGACTAGCAATGAGCAGTTCTTC
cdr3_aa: CASRGTSNEQFF

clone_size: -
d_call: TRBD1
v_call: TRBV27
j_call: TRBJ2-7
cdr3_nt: TGTGCCAGCAGTTCAATAAGTCCAGGGGGTAGGATCTACGAGCAGTACTTC
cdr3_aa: CASSSISPGGRIYEQYF

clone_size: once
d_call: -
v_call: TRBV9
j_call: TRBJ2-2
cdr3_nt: TGTGCCAGCAGCCCACAGGGTGCCGGGGAGCTGTTTTTT
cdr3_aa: CASSPQGAGELFF

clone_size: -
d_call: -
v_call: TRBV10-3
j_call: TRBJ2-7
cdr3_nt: TGTGCCATCAGCTTGGGGGGAGGCGAGCAGTACTTC
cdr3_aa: CAISLGGGEQYF

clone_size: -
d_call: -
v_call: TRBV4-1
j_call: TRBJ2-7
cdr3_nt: TGCGCCAGCAGCCAATTGGCTCTGGGCTACGAGCAGTACTTC
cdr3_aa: CASSQLALGYEQYF

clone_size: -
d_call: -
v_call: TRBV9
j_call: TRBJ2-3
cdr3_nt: TGTGCCAGCAGCGTATTGAGCGGGCCCACAGATACGCAGTATTTT
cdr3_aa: CASSVLSGPTDTQYF

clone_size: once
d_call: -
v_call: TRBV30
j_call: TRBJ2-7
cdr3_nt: TGTGCCTGGAGTCATAGCTACGAGCAGTACTTC
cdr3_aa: CAWSHSYEQYF

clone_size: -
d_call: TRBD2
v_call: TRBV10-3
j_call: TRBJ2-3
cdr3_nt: TGTGCCATCAGTGAGCATGTAGCGGGAGTTGCAGATACGCAGTATTTT
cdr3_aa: CAISEHVAGVADTQYF

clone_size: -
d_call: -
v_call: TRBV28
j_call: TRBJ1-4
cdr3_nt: TGTGCCAGCAGTCCACGATTGGGATCCCAAGGGACTAATGAAAAACTGTTTTTT
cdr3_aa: CASSPRLGSQGTNEKLFF

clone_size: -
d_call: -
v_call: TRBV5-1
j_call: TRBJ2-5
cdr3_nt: TGCGCCAGCAGCTTCCAGGGGGGCTACCAAGAGACCCAGTACTTC
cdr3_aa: CASSFQGGYQETQYF

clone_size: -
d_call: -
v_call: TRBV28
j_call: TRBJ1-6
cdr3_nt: TGTGCCAGCAGTTCCCCGAGGGGCCGGGACTCACCCCTCCACTTT
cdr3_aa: CASSSPRGRDSPLHF

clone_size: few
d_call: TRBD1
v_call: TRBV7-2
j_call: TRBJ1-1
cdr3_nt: TGTGCCAGCAGCCAGGACAGGGACACTGAAGCTTTCTTT
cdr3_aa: CASSQDRDTEAFF

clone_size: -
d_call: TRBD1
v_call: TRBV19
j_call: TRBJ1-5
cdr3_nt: TGTGCCAGTATAGACAGGGGCAATCAGCCCCAGCATTTT
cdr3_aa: CASIDRGNQPQHF

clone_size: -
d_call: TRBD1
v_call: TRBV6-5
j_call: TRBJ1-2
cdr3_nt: TGTGCCAGCAGAGAGGACAGGGTGTATGGCTACACCTTC
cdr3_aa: CASREDRVYGYTF

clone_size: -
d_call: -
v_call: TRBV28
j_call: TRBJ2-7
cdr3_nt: TGTGCCACCCCGAAGGGGATGAGCTACGAGCAGTACTTC
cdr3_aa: CATPKGMSYEQYF

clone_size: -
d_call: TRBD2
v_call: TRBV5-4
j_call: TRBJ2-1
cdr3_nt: TGTGCCAGCAGCCTTCGACTAGCGGGAGTGGGGGATGAGCAGTTCTTC
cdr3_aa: CASSLRLAGVGDEQFF

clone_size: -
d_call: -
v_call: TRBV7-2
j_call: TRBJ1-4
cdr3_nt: TGTGCCAGCAGCTTAGCTAGAGGGCTAGGGGCTAATGAAAAACTGTTTTTT
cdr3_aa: CASSLARGLGANEKLFF

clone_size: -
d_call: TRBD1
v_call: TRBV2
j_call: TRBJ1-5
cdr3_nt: TGTGCCAGCAGTGAAGTAGGGACAGGGGGCGCCGGGCCCCAGCATTTT
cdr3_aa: CASSEVGTGGAGPQHF

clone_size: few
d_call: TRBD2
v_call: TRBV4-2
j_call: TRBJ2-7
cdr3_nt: TGTGCCAGCAGCCACGGTACCGGGACTAGCGACTACGAGCAGTACTTC
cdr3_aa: CASSHGTGTSDYEQYF

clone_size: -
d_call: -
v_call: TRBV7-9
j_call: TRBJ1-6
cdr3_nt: TGTGCCAGCAGCCAGCTCGGCGGCCGGAATAATTCACCCCTCCACTTT
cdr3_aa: CASSQLGGRNNSPLHF

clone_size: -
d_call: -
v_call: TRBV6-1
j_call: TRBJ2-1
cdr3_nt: TGTGCCAGCAGTAGAGCGGGACAGTACAATGAGCAGTTCTTC
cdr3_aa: CASSRAGQYNEQFF

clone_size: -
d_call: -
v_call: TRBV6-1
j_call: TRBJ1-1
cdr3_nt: TGTGCCAGCAGTGCCCAGAGTAACACTGAAGCTTTCTTT
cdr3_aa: CASSAQSNTEAFF